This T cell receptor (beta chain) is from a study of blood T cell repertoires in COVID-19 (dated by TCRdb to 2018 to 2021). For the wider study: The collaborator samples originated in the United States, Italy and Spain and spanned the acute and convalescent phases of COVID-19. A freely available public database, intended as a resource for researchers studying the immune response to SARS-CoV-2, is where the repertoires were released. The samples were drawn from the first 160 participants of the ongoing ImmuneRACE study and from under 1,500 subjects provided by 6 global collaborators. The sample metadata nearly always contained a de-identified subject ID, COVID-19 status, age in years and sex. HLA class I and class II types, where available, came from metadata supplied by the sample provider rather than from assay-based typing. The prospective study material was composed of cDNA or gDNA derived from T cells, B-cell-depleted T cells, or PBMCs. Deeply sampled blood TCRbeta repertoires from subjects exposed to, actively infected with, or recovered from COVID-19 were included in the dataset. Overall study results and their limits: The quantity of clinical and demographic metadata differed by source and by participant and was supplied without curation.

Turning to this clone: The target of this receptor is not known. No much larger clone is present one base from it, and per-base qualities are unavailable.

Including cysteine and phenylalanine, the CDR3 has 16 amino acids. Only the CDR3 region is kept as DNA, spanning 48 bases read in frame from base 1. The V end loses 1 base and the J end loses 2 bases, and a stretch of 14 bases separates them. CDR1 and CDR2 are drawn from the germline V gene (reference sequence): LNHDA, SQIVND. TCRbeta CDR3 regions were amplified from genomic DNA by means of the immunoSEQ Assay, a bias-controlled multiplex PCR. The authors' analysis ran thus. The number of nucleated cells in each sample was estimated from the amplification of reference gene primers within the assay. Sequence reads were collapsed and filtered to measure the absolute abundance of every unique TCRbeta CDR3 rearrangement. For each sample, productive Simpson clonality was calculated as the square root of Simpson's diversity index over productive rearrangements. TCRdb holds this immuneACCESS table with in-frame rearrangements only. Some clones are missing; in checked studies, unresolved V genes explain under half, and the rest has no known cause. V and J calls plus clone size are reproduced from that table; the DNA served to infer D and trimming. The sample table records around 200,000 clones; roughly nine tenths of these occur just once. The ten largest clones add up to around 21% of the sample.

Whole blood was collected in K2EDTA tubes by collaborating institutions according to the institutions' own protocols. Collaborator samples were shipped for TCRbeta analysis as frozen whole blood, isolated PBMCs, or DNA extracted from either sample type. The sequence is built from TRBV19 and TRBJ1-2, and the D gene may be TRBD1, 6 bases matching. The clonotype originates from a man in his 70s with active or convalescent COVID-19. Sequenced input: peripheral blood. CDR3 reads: CASSIVLGASNYGYTF. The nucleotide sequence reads TGTGCCAGTAGTATAGTTTTGGGGGCGTCGAACTATGGCTACACCTTC.